The 22 T cell receptor beta chains in this list originate from one sample, sequenced in a study of blood T cell repertoires in COVID-19 (dated by TCRdb to about 2020). To prepare the library, the immunoSEQ multiplex PCR assay was applied. The table was pulled from immuneACCESS by TCRdb, which kept in-frame rearrangements only. Such tables lose some clones; where checked, under half of the loss comes from unresolved V genes, and the rest has no known cause. The sample yields roughly 100,000 clones; 84% were counted once. The ten biggest clones cover roughly 29% of the sample. Specimen: peripheral blood. The receptors come from a man aged 60 to 75 with acute or convalescent COVID-19.

The V call is TRBV20-1, the J call TRBJ1-1, with D possibly TRBD1 on 5 matching bases. V was trimmed by 6 bases and J by 8 bases, leaving 13 bases between them. This CDR3 contains 11 residues. Germline lookup yields CDR1 DFQATT and CDR2 SNEGSKA (reference sequence). CDR3 bases: TGCAGTGCCCTCAGGGTGCCCGAAGCTTTCTTT. Residues: CSALRVPEAFF.

This chain uses TRBV28 with TRBJ2-7; 7 bases fit TRBD1. The V segment lost 7 bases and the J segment 0 bases; nucleotides outside the gene matches: 12. Looked up from germline, CDR1 is MDHEN and CDR2 is SYDVKM. This CDR3 spans 16 amino acids. CDR3 loop: CASIPLHRGTSYEQYF. DNA of the CDR3: TGTGCCAGCATCCCCCTTCACAGGGGAACCTCCTACGAGCAGTACTTC.

The chain uses TRBV5-1 and TRBJ2-3; D remains ambiguous. This CDR3 comprises 15 residues. V lost 1 base to trimming and J lost 3 bases, with 12 bases between them. The germline CDR1 and CDR2 sequences are SGHRS and YFSETQ. This CDR3 reads CASSLNSAETDTQYF. The CDR3 coding sequence is TGCGCCAGCAGCTTGAACAGTGCTGAGACAGATACGCAGTATTTT.

J is TRBJ2-4 and V is TRBV11-2, with D perhaps matching TRBD1 (5 bases). V lost 7 bases and J 1 base, leaving 5 bases between the germline ends. CDR1 and CDR2 (germline): SGHAT, FQNNGV. The CDR3 is 12 amino acids. The DNA for the CDR3 is TGTGCCAGCACAGGGGCCAAAAACATTCAGTACTTC. Translation: CASTGAKNIQYF.

The chain joins TRBV10-1 to TRBJ1-1; D is perhaps TRBD1 (5 bases). The germline V gene has CDR1 WNHNN and CDR2 SYGVQD (reference sequence). With 3 bases removed from V and 0 bases from J, the gap between germline ends came to 8 bases. The CDR3 runs 14 residues. The CDR3 loop is CASSDQGLNTEAFF. In DNA form, the CDR3 reads TGCGCCAGCAGTGATCAGGGCCTGAACACTGAAGCTTTCTTT.

This chain joins TRBV28 and TRBJ1-2; unclear D gene. V was cut by 3 bases and J by 4 bases, with 9 bases left in between. The CDR3 runs 13 residues. The germline CDR1 and CDR2 sequences are MDHEN and SYDVKM. The CDR3 DNA reads as TGTGCCAGCAGTTTGTCCCCCAGCTATGGCTACACCTTC. It specifies CASSLSPSYGYTF.

In DNA, the CDR3 is TGTGCCAGCAGTTACCCCGGGGGGGGCTCCGAAGCTTTCTTT. Its protein product is CASSYPGGGSEAFF. This rearrangement joins TRBV6-2 or TRBV6-3 to TRBJ1-1; TRBD1 is a possible D gene (6 bases). This CDR3 comprises 14 residues. The V and J ends lost 2 bases and 8 bases respectively, with 15 bases between them. Germline CDR1 and CDR2: MNHEY and SVGEGT.

CDR3 coding DNA: TGTGCCAGTAGTATTATTTTCCCCTCCCGCAGGACTAGCGGGAGGGCTATCGGTAGTGAGCAGTTCTTC. Translating gives CASSIIFPSRRTSGRAIGSEQFF. The chain couples TRBV19 to TRBJ2-1, with 15 positions matching TRBD2. The CDR3 consists of 23 residues. Germline CDR1 is LNHDA and CDR2 is SQIVND (reference sequence). Germline trimming cut 3 bases from V and 9 bases from J; bases unmatched to any gene: 27.

This sequence joins TRBV5-1 and TRBJ1-6, with 8 bases aligning to TRBD1. The CDR3 runs 16 residues. Germline CDR1 SGHRS, CDR2 YFSETQ. V lost 0 bases, J lost 7 bases, and 6 bases stayed unmatched. CDR3 in DNA: TGCGCCAGCAGCTTGGTAACAGGGGGGGAAAATTCACCCCTCCACTTT. It translates to CASSLVTGGENSPLHF.

The chain recombines TRBV4-3 with TRBJ2-7, with 8 bases matching TRBD1. J was trimmed by 5 bases and V by 0 bases; bases with no gene match: 12. CDR3 length equals 17 residues. Germline V CDR1 and CDR2: LGHNA, YSLEER. As DNA, the CDR3 is TGCGCCAGCAGCCAAGATTCCCCCGGACAGGGTACCCACGAGCAGTACGTC. Protein sequence: CASSQDSPGQGTHEQYV.

This clone was seen a handful of times. The V call is TRBV4-2, the J call TRBJ1-1; D perhaps matches TRBD1 (6 bases). The CDR3 length is 14 residues. Germline V gene data show CDR1 as LGHNA and CDR2 as YNFKEQ. V lost 1 base and J 2 bases, leaving 8 bases between the germline ends. The DNA for the CDR3 is TGTGCCAGCAGCCAAGGAGGGGGAAACACTGAAGCTTTCTTT. Its protein product is CASSQGGGNTEAFF.

The chain is built from TRBV7-6 and TRBJ2-4, with TRBD1 identical over 7 bases. Germline V CDR1 and CDR2: SGHVS, FNYEAQ. The CDR3 runs to 13 residues. J lost 8 bases, V lost 5 bases, and 6 bases had no gene match. CDR3 sequence reads: CASSASQGHIQYF. In nucleotides, the CDR3 is TGTGCCAGCAGCGCATCACAGGGGCACATTCAGTACTTC.

V is TRBV11-3 and J is TRBJ2-4; no clear D. This CDR3 has 14 amino acids. V was pared by 5 bases and J by 0 bases, with 8 bases between. Germline CDR1 and CDR2: SGHNT and YENEEA. DNA of the CDR3: TGTGCCAGCAGCCCAGCAGGAGCCAAAAACATTCAGTACTTC. Its protein product is CASSPAGAKNIQYF.

J is TRBJ2-3 and V is TRBV5-6, with D possibly being TRBD2 (5 bases). Trimming stripped 0 bases from V and 7 bases from J, with 9 bases between. The length of the CDR3 is 13 residues. Germline V CDR1 and CDR2: SGHDT, YYEEEE. DNA for the CDR3: TGTGCCAGCAGCTTGGGGAGAGGGAATACGCAGTATTTT. Translated: CASSLGRGNTQYF.

This clone has a single count. This chain uses TRBV5-4 with TRBJ1-4, with unresolved D. Trimming removed 2 bases from V and 8 bases from J, with 13 bases in between. The CDR3 loop spans 14 amino acids. The germline CDR1 and CDR2 sequences are SGHNT and YYREEE (reference sequence). The CDR3 bases are TGTGCCAGCAGCTTTAAGGAGGTTGCGGAAAAACTGTTTTTT. It yields the protein CASSFKEVAEKLFF.

CDR3 region: CASSLLTTGISPLHF. The CDR3 nucleotides read TGTGCCAGCAGCTTGCTTACAACGGGAATTTCACCCCTCCACTTT. The gene calls are TRBV7-2 and TRBJ1-6; D is ambiguous. The V and J ends lost 3 bases and 9 bases respectively, with 15 bases between them. The CDR3 runs 15 residues. Germline CDR1 reads SGHTA; CDR2 reads FQGNSA.

The chain employs TRBV7-8 and TRBJ2-1, with D possibly TRBD2 on 7 matching bases. V lost 0 bases and J 15 bases, leaving 15 bases between the germline ends. CDR3 length: 13 amino acids. Per the germline V gene, CDR1 is SGHVS and CDR2 is FQNEAQ. The CDR3, as DNA: TGTGCCAGCAGCTTAGCCGGGGGCGGGAGTCCGTTCTTC. This gives the protein CASSLAGGGSPFF.

This clone was observed once. V gene TRBV5-4 combines with J gene TRBJ2-6; the D gene is possibly TRBD2 (6 bases). The CDR3 loop spans 15 amino acids. The V end was cut by 4 bases, the J end by 0 bases, with 8 bases between. Germline V gene lookup returns CDR1 SGHNT and CDR2 YYREEE (reference sequence). The DNA for the CDR3 is TGTGCCAGCAGCGCGCGGGACTCTGGGGCCAACGTCCTGACTTTC. Translating gives CASSARDSGANVLTF.

The genes are TRBV19 and TRBJ2-5; 11 nucleotides line up with TRBD2. Looked up from germline, CDR1 is LNHDA and CDR2 is SQIVND (reference sequence). V lost 3 bases, J lost 2 bases, and 2 bases stayed unmatched. This CDR3 has 15 residues. For the CDR3, the DNA is TGTGCCAGTAGTATCCTAGCGGGGGGTCAAGAGACCCAGTACTTC. Residues: CASSILAGGQETQYF.

This sequence joins TRBV7-8 and TRBJ1-5; no clear D gene. V was pared by 3 bases and J by 1 base, with 10 bases between. The CDR3 has 15 amino acids. Germline V gene data show CDR1 as SGHVS and CDR2 as FQNEAQ. This CDR3 reads CASSFSGLSNQPQHF. Here the CDR3 DNA reads TGTGCCAGCAGCTTTTCGGGGTTGAGCAATCAGCCCCAGCATTTT.

The chain uses TRBV24-1 and TRBJ2-7; D unresolved. The germline V gene has CDR1 KGHDR and CDR2 SFDVKD. The CDR3 length is 12 residues. The ends were cut back, 8 bases at V and 4 bases at J, with 11 bases in the middle. CDR3 sequence (DNA): TGTGCCACCATGAGGAGTATATACGAGCAGTACGTC. As protein: CATMRSIYEQYV.

Comment on this clone: The conserved phenylalanine or tryptophan is not found at the CDR3 terminus, so this likely reflects a read error. The chain links TRBV28 to TRBJ2-7, with 7 nucleotides matching TRBD2. This CDR3 spans 14 amino acids. The ends lost 5 bases at V and 6 bases at J; junction bases unmatched: 10. Germline-derived CDR1 and CDR2 are MDHEN and SYDVKM. CDR3 coding DNA: TGTGCCAGCAGTCACCCCGGGAGGAGGGGCGAGCAGTACCTC. Translation: CASSHPGRRGEQYL.